The count of the clone carrying this TCR beta chain is one. Its antigen is unidentified. The data stem from a study of vaccination and CD4 T cells after COVID-19. Study overall: The interval from dose two to post-vaccine sampling had a median of around 79 days, and it ranged from 14 to 241. Spike peptides, overlapping and drawn from SARS-CoV-2, HCoV-NL63, HCoV-OC43 and HCoV-229E, were used to stimulate cells.

Trimming took 1 base from V and 1 from J, leaving 5 bases between them. From germline, CDR1 is LGHNA and CDR2 YSLEER. CDR3 length equals 15 residues. Cultured CD4+ T-cell DNA underwent Oncomine TCR Beta short-read sequencing. Someone extracted genomic DNA from cultured CD4+ T cells. TCRdb reanalysed the PCR reads using MiXCR and keeps one entry per CDR3 protein. The sample lists more than 10,000 distinct CDR3 sequences; 42% were seen once. Noted treatment: roughly nine-day PBMC culture with coronavirus spike peptide pools or control peptides (ViraFEST assay). The starting material was CD4+ T cells from blood, cultured in vitro, obtained before SARS-CoV-2 vaccination. V gene TRBV4-3 combines with J gene TRBJ2-6; no clear D gene. This clonotype was obtained from a human donor who had recovered from COVID-19. The CDR3 loop is CASSQGQSGANVLTF. Written as DNA, the CDR3 is TGCGCCAGCAGCCAAGGTCAGTCTGGGGCCAACGTCCTGACTTTC.